The entry that follows covers one T cell receptor (beta chain) sequence. Its antigen is still unknown. This sample is drawn from a study of T cells after posttransplantation cyclophosphamide. The repertoire was sequenced with immunoSEQ multiplex PCR; TCRdb's copy has only in-frame clones and lacks some. The sample has some 49,000 clones; about 90% are singletons. The CDR3 is 14 amino acids. Germline V gene data show CDR1 as PRHDT and CDR2 as FYEKMQ (reference sequence). Trimming took 5 bases from V and 12 from J; bases not matched to a gene: 6. Study-level points and caveats: TRB overlap between skin or GI tissue T cells and blood was limited. Recipient CMV seropositivity and CMV reactivation strongly tracked TRB clonality. Donor-recipient repertoire similarity was low at 1-2 months, rising over year one.

The TCR originated in a woman aged 45-65 years in good health and a related stem cell transplant donor. The sequencing input was PBMCs. V and J are TRBV13 and TRBJ2-1; TRBD2 agrees at 14 bases. The CDR3 sequence: CASSLGTSGSVQFF. CDR3 DNA sequence: TGTGCCAGCAGCCTCGGGACTAGCGGGAGTGTGCAGTTCTTC.